This TCR beta chain derives from a study of T cell responses to AZD1222 COVID-19 vaccine. Study outcomes and limitations: Spike-specific TCR depth and breadth grew after two AZD1222 doses. Possibly, clonal diversity was underestimated; donors were largely white British and included more females. None of the repertoires were sampled until the peak T cell response had passed.

Sequencing used immunoSEQ multiplex PCR; TCRdb keeps in-frame clones, though not all of them. The sample shows roughly 80,000 clones, over 85% of them seen only once. For this clone: No antigen is known for it.

CDR1 and CDR2 from the germline V gene are MNHEY and SVGAGI. V lost 0 bases, J lost 4 bases, and 16 bases lay in between. The length of the CDR3 is 16 residues. The chain couples TRBV6-5 to TRBJ2-7, with a weak D call TRBD2 (7 bases). The receptor's source is an adult in good health. This specimen consisted of peripheral blood, obtained on day 0 of AZD1222 vaccination. The CDR3 protein is CASSYSIGGRHYEQYF. As DNA, the CDR3 is TGTGCCAGCAGTTACTCGATCGGGGGGCGCCATTACGAGCAGTACTTC.